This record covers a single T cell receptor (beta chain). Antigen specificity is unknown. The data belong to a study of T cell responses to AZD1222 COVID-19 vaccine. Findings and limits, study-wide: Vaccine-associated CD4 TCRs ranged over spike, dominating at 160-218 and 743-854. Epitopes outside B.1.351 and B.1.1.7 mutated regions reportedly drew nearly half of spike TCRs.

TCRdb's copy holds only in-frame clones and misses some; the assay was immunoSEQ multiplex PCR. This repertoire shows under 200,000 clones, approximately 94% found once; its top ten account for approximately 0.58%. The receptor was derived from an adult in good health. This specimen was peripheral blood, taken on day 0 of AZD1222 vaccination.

This CDR3 is CASSLVKANHEKLFF. The CDR3 region has the DNA TGTGCCAGCAGCTTAGTAAAGGCCAACCATGAAAAACTGTTTTTT. This chain joins TRBV11-2 and TRBJ1-4; D gene unclear. V gave up 1 base and J gave up 6 bases, with 12 bases separating them. Germline V gene sequence: CDR1 SGHAT, CDR2 FQNNGV. CDR3 size: 15 residues. The variable domain in full, completed from reference TRBV11-2 and TRBJ1-4, reads EAGVAQSPRYKIIEKRQSVAFWCNPISGHATLYWYQQILGQGPKLLIQFQNNGVVDDSQLPKDRFSAERLKGVDSTLKIQPAKLEDSAVYLCASSLVKANHEKLFFGSGTQLSVL.